This T cell receptor beta chain was recorded in a study of shared clonotypes between healthy human individuals. Terminally differentiated effector memory CD45RA+ cells were excluded by CCR7 positive selection of CD45RO-negative cells. V was trimmed by 5 bases and J by 4 bases, leaving 14 bases between them. Germline V lookup: CDR1 MNHEY, CDR2 SVGAGI. The CDR3 is 14 residues long. The table came from immunoSEQ multiplex PCR; TCRdb's copy has only in-frame clones and leaves some out. Altogether around 1.9 million clones are present, just over 90% being singletons, with the ten largest covering more than 1.5%.

What was sequenced was naive CD8+ T cells from PBMCs. This chain joins TRBV6-5 and TRBJ2-5; TRBD2 is a possible D gene (6 bases). The clonotype was recovered from a man aged 18 to 29 in good health. Some clones in this sample may be carry-over from other donors' samples. CDR3 sequence (DNA): TGTGCCAGCAGTCCCCGCGGGGCTGGAGAGACCCAGTACTTC. Amino acids: CASSPRGAGETQYF.